Presented here are 5 T cell receptor beta chains from one specimen sequenced in a study of T cell repertoires in cytomegalovirus infection. TCRdb reanalysed the reads using MiXCR and keeps one entry per CDR3 protein. Of fewer than 700,000 distinct CDR3 sequences listed, approximately 24% are singletons. Sequenced: CD8+ T cells from PBMCs. These receptors originate from a human donor in good health (CMV status not recorded). Some clones in this sample may be carry-over from other donors' samples.

The chain employs TRBV13 and TRBJ2-7, with 8 positions matching TRBD2. CDR1 and CDR2 from the germline V gene are PRHDT and FYEKMQ (reference sequence). This CDR3 spans 14 amino acids. Germline trimming cut 7 bases from V and 7 bases from J; bases unmatched to any gene: 12. The CDR3 sequence: CASTPSAGDREQYF. The CDR3 nucleotides are TGTGCCAGCACCCCCTCAGCGGGGGATAGGGAGCAGTACTTC.

This clonotype was picked up a small number of times. CDR3 loop: CSARSRGTYEQYF. The CDR3 region has the DNA TGCAGTGCTAGATCGCGGGGGACCTACGAGCAGTACTTC. J is TRBJ2-7 and V is TRBV20-1, with 7 bases identical to TRBD2. Germline loops: CDR1 DFQATT, CDR2 SNEGSKA (reference sequence). With V trimmed by 2 bases and J by 2 bases, 3 bases remained unmatched. The CDR3 length is 13 residues.

Comments on this clonotype: With a much larger clone just one base away, this may be a read error. J is TRBJ2-7 and V is TRBV20-1; the D gene is possibly TRBD2 (6 bases). The CDR3 length is 14 residues. CDR1 is DFQATT, CDR2 SNEGSKA, per germline (reference sequence). The germline V and J ends were trimmed by 0 bases and 5 bases, with 14 bases remaining between them. This chain's CDR3 is CSARDYLGGNEQYF. The CDR3 nucleotides read TGCAGTGCTAGAGATTACTTAGGAGGGAACGAGCAGTACTTC.

The chain has TRBV20-1 and TRBJ1-4; D uncertain. V was cut by 8 bases and J by 3 bases, with 7 bases left in between. CDR3 size: 11 residues. Germline V gene lookup returns CDR1 DFQATT and CDR2 SNEGSKA (reference sequence). The chain's CDR3 is CSPPSNEKLFF. Here the CDR3 DNA reads TGCAGTCCTCCTTCTAATGAAAAACTGTTTTTT.

This clonotype was seen repeatedly, ten times or more. The V call is TRBV12-3 or TRBV12-4, the J call TRBJ2-3; 7 bases agree with TRBD1. The CDR3 is 15 amino acids. Trimming cost V 4 bases and J 1 base; bases outside gene matches: 5. In nucleotides, the CDR3 is TGTGCCAGCAGTTCGACCGGACAGGGCACAGATACGCAGTATTTT. It translates to CASSSTGQGTDTQYF.